This entry lists 10 T cell receptor beta chains sequenced from one sample in a study of T cell responses to AZD1222 COVID-19 vaccine. TCRdb keeps only in-frame clones here, not all; method: immunoSEQ multiplex PCR. The sample yields around 130,000 clones, roughly 86% seen once. Sequenced here: peripheral blood, sampled 28 days after the second AZD1222 dose. The receptors come from an adult who received the AZD1222 COVID-19 vaccine.

The chain links TRBV10-1 to TRBJ2-1; TRBD1 might be the D (6 bases). CDR1 and CDR2 (germline): WNHNN, SYGVQD (reference sequence). CDR3 length equals 16 residues. The V gene lost 3 bases and the J gene lost 0 bases, with 12 bases spanning the gap. CDR3 sequence: CASSETGLLSYNEQFF. CDR3 nucleotides: TGCGCCAGCAGTGAAACAGGGCTCCTCTCCTACAATGAGCAGTTCTTC.

This clone came up many times. The chain links TRBV6-1 to TRBJ2-7; TRBD2 agrees at 9 bases. Unmatched junction bases numbered 1, after V lost 0 bases and J lost 1 base. The CDR3 contains 15 residues. From germline, CDR1 is MNHNS and CDR2 SASEGT. In nucleotides, the CDR3 is TGTGCCAGCAGTGAAGCTAGCGGGGGTTCCTACGAGCAGTACTTC. It yields the protein CASSEASGGSYEQYF.

The J gene is TRBJ2-3, the V gene TRBV25-1, with TRBD2 matching over 8 bases. Unmatched junction bases numbered 4, after V lost 1 base and J lost 1 base. Germline V CDR1 and CDR2: MGHDK, SYGVNS. The CDR3 runs to 16 residues. The CDR3 spells CASSESRRGGTDTQYF. CDR3 nucleotides: TGTGCCAGCAGTGAATCTAGGCGGGGGGGCACAGATACGCAGTATTTT. Based on the CDR3 plus reference TRBV25-1 and TRBJ2-3, the full variable domain is EADIYQTPRYLVIGTGKKITLECSQTMGHDKMYWYQQDPGMELHLIHYSYGVNSTEKGDLSSESTVSRIRTEHFPLTLESARPSHTSQYLCASSESRRGGTDTQYFGPGTRLTVL.

The chain links TRBV5-1 to TRBJ1-5, with unresolved D. Between the trimmed V and J ends, which lost 5 bases and 1 base, there was a span of 10 bases. The germline CDR1 and CDR2 sequences are SGHRS and YFSETQ. This CDR3 is 14 amino acids long. CDR3 sequence reads: CASRDNLSNQPQHF. The DNA of the CDR3 is TGCGCCAGCAGAGACAACCTAAGCAATCAGCCCCAGCATTTT.

This chain links TRBV5-4 with TRBJ2-3; 10 bases map to TRBD2. V was clipped by 4 bases and J by 5 bases; unmatched bases: 10. From germline, CDR1 is SGHNT and CDR2 YYREEE (reference sequence). The CDR3 spans 16 residues. The chain's CDR3 is CASSPGPSGGEDTQYF. The CDR3 DNA sequence: TGTGCCAGCAGCCCAGGTCCTAGCGGGGGAGAAGATACGCAGTATTTT.

The chain recombines TRBV9 with TRBJ1-5; perhaps TRBD1 as D (5 bases). Germline assignment: CDR1 SGDLS and CDR2 YYNGEE. V lost 4 bases, J lost 3 bases, and 11 bases lay in between. The CDR3 has 14 residues. Here the CDR3 DNA reads TGTGCCAGCAGCCTCCAGGGATACAATCAGCCCCAGCATTTT. Protein sequence: CASSLQGYNQPQHF.

The genes are TRBV5-1 and TRBJ2-7; D is perhaps TRBD2 (6 bases). Per germline, CDR1 SGHRS and CDR2 YFSETQ. This CDR3 is built from 18 residues. Trimming took off 7 bases at V and 1 base at J, with 27 bases between the two ends. This CDR3 is CASGRGTLRASTSYEQYF. Written as DNA, the CDR3 is TGCGCCAGCGGCCGGGGGACGCTCCGTGCCTCGACGTCCTACGAGCAGTACTTC.

The rearrangement links TRBV27 to TRBJ2-7; 8 bases map to TRBD1. The germline gives CDR1 MNHEY, CDR2 SMNVEV (reference sequence). The ends lost 3 bases at V and 6 bases at J; junction bases unmatched: 7. The CDR3 extends over 14 amino acids. The CDR3 loop is CASSLTETGAEQYF. CDR3 DNA: TGTGCCAGCAGTTTGACCGAGACAGGGGCCGAGCAGTACTTC.

The chain links TRBV11-2 to TRBJ1-2; perhaps TRBD1 as D (5 bases). The CDR3 extends over 15 amino acids. Germline lookup yields CDR1 SGHAT and CDR2 FQNNGV. V gave up 4 bases and J gave up 3 bases, with 15 bases separating them. CDR3 nucleotide sequence: TGTGCCAGCAGCTGGTCCGGGGGTTCGGACTATGGCTACACCTTC. Its protein is CASSWSGGSDYGYTF.

V is TRBV23-1 and J is TRBJ1-1; no reliable D call. TRBV23-1 is classed as an ORF, of uncertain function. The CDR3 consists of 17 residues. The V gene lost 0 bases and the J gene lost 0 bases, with 14 bases spanning the gap. The CDR3 coding sequence is TGCGCCAGCAGTCAATCCCGTCGCCGGAACATGAACACTGAAGCTTTCTTT. It is translated as CASSQSRRRNMNTEAFF.